The TCR beta chain described here comes from a study of control samples from healthy donors and cancer patients. Clones were sequenced by immunoSEQ multiplex PCR, and TCRdb holds only the in-frame ones, with some missing. The table lists over 150,000 clones, roughly 94% of them singletons. The germline CDR1 and CDR2 sequences are MNHEY and SMNVEV (reference sequence). The V end was cut by 6 bases, the J end by 3 bases, with 15 bases between. This CDR3 has 14 amino acids. This clonotype was obtained from a man aged 55 to 70 with colorectal cancer. This sequence joins TRBV27 and TRBJ2-7; weak D call: TRBD2 (6 bases). Sequencing used PBMCs. The CDR3 region is CASRRASEGYEQYF. The CDR3 DNA is TGTGCCAGCAGACGGGCCTCGGAGGGCTACGAGCAGTACTTC.